This T cell receptor beta chain was obtained from a study of cytotoxic CD8 clonotypes in ibrutinib-treated CLL. Overall study: The patients, under 13 relapsed/refractory and 15 treatment-naive, included around 18 who were IGHV unmutated.

Clones were sequenced by immunoSEQ multiplex PCR, and TCRdb holds only the in-frame ones, with some missing. Of roughly 56,000 clones in the sample, more than 70% were seen once. Study-wide results and limits: Clonality increased at ibrutinib response, then returned toward baseline at progression.

A note on this clone: The antigen is unknown.

Libraries of TCR beta were made from approximately 2 micrograms of genomic DNA that came from cryopreserved PBMCs. The clonotype comes from a human donor with chronic lymphocytic leukemia. Material: PBMCs, obtained after 12 months of ibrutinib treatment.

The CDR3 spells CAWSTRISGNTIYF. CDR3 coding DNA: TGTGCCTGGAGTACCCGCATCTCTGGAAACACCATATATTTT. The chain has TRBV30 and TRBJ1-3, with D uncertain. This CDR3 has 14 residues. In germline, CDR1 is GTSNPN, CDR2 SVGIG (reference sequence). V shed 2 bases and J shed 0 bases, with 8 bases lying between them.